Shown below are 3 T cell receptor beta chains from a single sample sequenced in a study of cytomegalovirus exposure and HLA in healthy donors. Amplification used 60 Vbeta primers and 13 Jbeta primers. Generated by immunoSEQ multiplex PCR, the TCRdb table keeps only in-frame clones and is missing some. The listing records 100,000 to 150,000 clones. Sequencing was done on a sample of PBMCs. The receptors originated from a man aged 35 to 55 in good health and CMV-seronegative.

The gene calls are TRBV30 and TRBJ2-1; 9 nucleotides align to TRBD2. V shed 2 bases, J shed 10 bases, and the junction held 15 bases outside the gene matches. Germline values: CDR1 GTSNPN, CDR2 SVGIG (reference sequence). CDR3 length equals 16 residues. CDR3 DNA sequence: TGTGCCTGGAGTCGCACTAGCGGGCCACCTAGGGGGGAGCAGTTCTTC. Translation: CAWSRTSGPPRGEQFF.

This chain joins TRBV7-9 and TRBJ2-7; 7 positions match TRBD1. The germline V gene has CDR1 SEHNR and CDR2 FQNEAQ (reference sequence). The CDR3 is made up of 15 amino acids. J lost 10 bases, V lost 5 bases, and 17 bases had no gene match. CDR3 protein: CASSPQGTVEGRQYF. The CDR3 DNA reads TGTGCCAGCAGCCCACAGGGGACAGTAGAAGGAAGACAGTACTTC.

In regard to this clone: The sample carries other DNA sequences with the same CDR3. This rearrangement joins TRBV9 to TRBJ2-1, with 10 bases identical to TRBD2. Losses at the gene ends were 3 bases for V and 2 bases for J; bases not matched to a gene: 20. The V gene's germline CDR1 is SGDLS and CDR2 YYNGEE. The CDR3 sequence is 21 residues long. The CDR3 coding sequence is TGTGCCAGCAGCGGGCCAGATGCTAGCGGGAGAATTGTTAAGCCCTACAATGAGCAGTTCTTC. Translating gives CASSGPDASGRIVKPYNEQFF.